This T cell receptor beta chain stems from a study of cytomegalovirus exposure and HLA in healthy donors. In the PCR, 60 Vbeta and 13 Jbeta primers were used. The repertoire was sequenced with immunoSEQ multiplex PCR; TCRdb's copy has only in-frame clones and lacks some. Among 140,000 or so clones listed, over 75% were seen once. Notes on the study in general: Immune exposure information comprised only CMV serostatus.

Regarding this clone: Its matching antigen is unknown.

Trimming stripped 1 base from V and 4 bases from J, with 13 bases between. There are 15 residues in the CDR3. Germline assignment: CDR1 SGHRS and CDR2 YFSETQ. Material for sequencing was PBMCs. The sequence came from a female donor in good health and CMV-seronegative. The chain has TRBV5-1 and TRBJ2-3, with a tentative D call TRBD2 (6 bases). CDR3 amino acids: CASSLTGRGADTQYF. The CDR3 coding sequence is TGCGCCAGCAGCTTGACCGGGAGAGGAGCAGATACGCAGTATTTT.